These 18 T cell receptor beta chains came from one sample sequenced in a study of blood T cell repertoires in COVID-19. Method: immunoSEQ multiplex PCR; TCRdb's copy keeps in-frame clones and lacks some. This sample yields 45,000 to 65,000 clones, of which 83% are seen a single time; approximately 15% belongs to the top ten. Material: peripheral blood. These receptors were obtained from a middle-aged man with acute or convalescent COVID-19.

This clone came up a few times. This chain uses TRBV11-3 with TRBJ2-7; 14 bases agree with TRBD2. Germline CDR1 SGHNT, CDR2 YENEEA. The CDR3 is 19 residues long. With 4 bases clipped from V and 3 bases from J, the junction kept 14 bases outside the gene matches. Here the CDR3 DNA reads TGTGCCAGCAGCTCAAAATCGGGACTAGCGGGGGACGGCAGCTACGAGCAGTACGTC. Protein product: CASSSKSGLAGDGSYEQYV.

The chain has TRBV6-5 and TRBJ2-7; D is uncertain. The CDR3 is made up of 14 amino acids. Trimming shortened V by 6 bases and J by 2 bases, and 14 bases separated the two germline ends. The germline V gene has CDR1 MNHEY and CDR2 SVGAGI. The CDR3 loop is CASRKKPPTYEQYV. DNA for the CDR3: TGTGCCAGCAGGAAAAAGCCTCCTACCTACGAGCAGTACGTC.

The rearrangement uses TRBV5-6 and TRBJ1-2, with a weak D call TRBD1 (6 bases). V lost 6 bases and J 4 bases, leaving 19 bases between the germline ends. CDR3 length: 15 residues. Germline-derived CDR1 and CDR2 are SGHDT and YYEEEE. The DNA for the CDR3 is TGTGCCAGCATCCGGGAGGGGGGTAGGGCCTATGGCTACACCTTC. Protein product: CASIREGGRAYGYTF.

In this sample, this clone turned up once. The CDR3 bases are TGTGCCACTTCGAATGAAAAACTGTTTTTT. It specifies CATSNEKLFF. The rearrangement uses TRBV28 and TRBJ1-4, with D hard to call. The CDR3 loop spans 10 amino acids. From germline, CDR1 is MDHEN and CDR2 SYDVKM. The V end was cut by 10 bases, the J end by 5 bases, with 5 bases between. The entire variable domain, with the rest obtained from reference TRBV28 and TRBJ1-4, is as follows: DVKVTQSSRYLVKRTGEKVFLECVQDMDHENMFWYRQDPGLGLRLIYFSYDVKMKEKGDIPEGYSVSREKKERFSLILESASTNQTSMYLCATSNEKLFFGSGTQLSVL.

The J gene is TRBJ2-2, the V gene TRBV4-2; possible D gene TRBD2, 5 bases. The CDR3 covers 16 residues. The ends were cut back, 0 bases at V and 3 bases at J, with 11 bases in the middle. Looked up from germline, CDR1 is LGHNA and CDR2 is YNFKEQ. For the CDR3, the DNA is TGTGCCAGCAGCCAAGAAGCTAGCTCATACACCGGGGAGCTGTTTTTT. Its protein product is CASSQEASSYTGELFF.

This clone occurred a few times. For the CDR3, the DNA is TGTGCCAGCAGCGATGAGACAGGGGGCATCACACCCCTCCACTTT. The encoded protein is CASSDETGGITPLHF. The V gene is TRBV7-8, the J gene TRBJ1-6; 10 bases are shared with TRBD1. CDR1 and CDR2 from the germline V gene are SGHVS and FQNEAQ. The CDR3 loop spans 15 amino acids. J was trimmed by 11 bases and V by 5 bases; bases with no gene match: 9.

About this clone itself: The junction departs from germline at one end; a sequencing error may be responsible. The rearrangement joins TRBV5-4 to TRBJ1-6; D is undetermined. The CDR3 consists of 13 residues. The germline V gene has CDR1 SGHNT and CDR2 YYREEE (reference sequence). CDR3 amino acids: CASSLEYSSPLHF. The CDR3 region has the DNA TGTGCCAGCAGCTTGGAGTATAGTTCACCCCTCCACTTT.

This sequence joins TRBV5-1 and TRBJ2-7; 9 nucleotides line up with TRBD1. Germline CDR1 SGHRS, CDR2 YFSETQ. The CDR3 length is 14 residues. The junction had 9 bases not matched to a gene; V was cut back by 4 bases and J by 7 bases. In DNA form, the CDR3 reads TGCGCCAGCAGCGGGGGGACAGGGCCGGGGGAGCAGTACTTC. Translating gives CASSGGTGPGEQYF.

The chain joins TRBV9 to TRBJ1-3; D remains unclear. The CDR3 runs to 14 residues. V was pared by 0 bases and J by 2 bases, with 6 bases between. Per the germline V gene, CDR1 is SGDLS and CDR2 is YYNGEE. The DNA of the CDR3 is TGTGCCAGCAGCGTAGTGGGAGCTGGAAACACCATATATTTT. As protein: CASSVVGAGNTIYF. The full variable domain, its missing parts supplied by reference TRBV9 and TRBJ1-3, is DSGVTQTPKHLITATGQRVTLRCSPRSGDLSVYWYQQSLDQGLQFLIQYYNGEERAKGNILERFSAQQFPDLHSELNLSSLELGDSALYFCASSVVGAGNTIYFGEGSWLTVV.

The V call is TRBV6-1, the J call TRBJ1-4; 9 bases align to TRBD1. The CDR3 consists of 19 residues. J was trimmed by 3 bases and V by 4 bases; bases with no gene match: 15. Germline-derived CDR1 and CDR2 are MNHNS and SASEGT. The chain's CDR3 is CASSARFRDREIPNEKLFF. The CDR3 DNA reads as TGTGCCAGCAGTGCTAGATTCCGGGACAGGGAGATACCTAATGAAAAACTGTTTTTT.

The chain recombines TRBV24-1 with TRBJ1-4, with no clear D. The V and J ends lost 5 bases and 12 bases respectively, with 9 bases between them. CDR3 size: 11 residues. The V gene's germline CDR1 is KGHDR and CDR2 SFDVKD. CDR3 in DNA: TGTGCCACCAGTGCCCGGGTTGAACTGTTTTTT. It codes for CATSARVELFF.

This chain uses TRBV6-5 with TRBJ2-7; TRBD2 aligns across 8 bases. V lost 8 bases and J lost 3; bases outside the gene matches: 6. Germline V CDR1 and CDR2: MNHEY, SVGAGI. The CDR3 has 13 residues. The chain's CDR3 is CASATGGIYEQYV. The DNA for the CDR3 is TGTGCCAGCGCGACGGGGGGGATCTACGAGCAGTACGTC.

This chain joins TRBV27 and TRBJ2-6, with D possibly being TRBD1 (5 bases). This CDR3 comprises 15 residues. Trimming took off 6 bases at V and 2 bases at J, with 11 bases between the two ends. Germline values: CDR1 MNHEY, CDR2 SMNVEV (reference sequence). CDR3 sequence (DNA): TGTGCCAGCAGACCCGCAGGGACTGGGGCCAACGTCCTGACTTTC. It specifies CASRPAGTGANVLTF.

The chain employs TRBV9 and TRBJ1-3; 8 positions agree with TRBD1. V shed 0 bases and J 1 base; nucleotides not matched to a gene: 3. Germline assignment: CDR1 SGDLS and CDR2 YYNGEE. The CDR3 totals 16 residues. The chain's CDR3 is CASSVAGDRSGNTIYF. The CDR3 nucleotides are TGTGCCAGCAGCGTAGCGGGGGACAGGTCTGGAAACACCATATATTTT.

V usage is TRBV27 and J usage is TRBJ2-7; TRBD2 aligns across 7 bases. The CDR3 length is 14 residues. Germline V CDR1 and CDR2: MNHEY, SMNVEV (reference sequence). After removal of 6 bases from V and 0 bases from J, the junction contained 5 bases not matched to a gene. CDR3 loop: CASSQAGSSYEQYF. Written as DNA, the CDR3 is TGTGCCAGCAGCCAAGCGGGAAGCTCCTACGAGCAGTACTTC.

The chain uses TRBV6-2 or TRBV6-3 and TRBJ1-5; 7 nucleotides match TRBD1. The V gene's germline CDR1 is MNHEY and CDR2 SVGEGT. V lost 2 bases and J lost 4; bases outside the gene matches: 14. The CDR3 totals 18 residues. The CDR3, as DNA: TGTGCCAGCAGTTACGGGGTAAACAGGGGCGCGGGGAATCAGCCCCAGCATTTT. Its translation is CASSYGVNRGAGNQPQHF.

This clone appeared once. CDR3 in DNA: TGTGCCAGCAGTTACGGTACAGGGGTTGGTGAAAAACTGTTTTTT. Encoded protein: CASSYGTGVGEKLFF. The chain employs TRBV6-5 and TRBJ1-4, with 7 bases lining up with TRBD1. This CDR3 region has 15 residues. The germline CDR1 and CDR2 sequences are MNHEY and SVGAGI. Germline trimming cut 2 bases from V and 7 bases from J; bases unmatched to any gene: 7.

The chain employs TRBV6-5 and TRBJ1-2; D ambiguous. Germline CDR1 MNHEY, CDR2 SVGAGI. V was cut by 8 bases and J by 12 bases, with 22 bases left in between. The CDR3 loop spans 13 amino acids. CDR3 nucleotide sequence: TGTGCCAGCCTTCGGGAACAGCCCGGAGTCCACACCTTC. Protein product: CASLREQPGVHTF.